Below, 19 T cell receptor beta chains from the same sample are listed, as sequenced in a study of blood T cell repertoires in COVID-19. Produced via immunoSEQ multiplex PCR; TCRdb's table is partial and in-frame only. The table has 240,000 or so clones, roughly 90% seen once. Source material: PBMCs or T cells enriched from blood (not recorded which). The source of these receptors is a man aged 40-49 years who had recovered from COVID-19.

For the CDR3, the DNA is TGTGCCAGTAGTGTTGGGAGTGGAGACGAGCAGTACTTC. Translation: CASSVGSGDEQYF. The chain couples TRBV19 to TRBJ2-7, with D possibly being TRBD2 (5 bases). V gave up 5 bases and J gave up 5 bases, with 13 bases separating them. This CDR3 has 13 amino acids. Germline loops: CDR1 LNHDA, CDR2 SQIVND (reference sequence).

The chain has TRBV19 and TRBJ1-1; 8 bases align to TRBD1. The length of the CDR3 is 16 residues. J was trimmed by 0 bases and V by 8 bases; bases with no gene match: 11. The germline V gene encodes CDR1 LNHDA and CDR2 SQIVND (reference sequence). The CDR3 coding sequence is TGTGCCAGTTGGACGACAGGGGTAAGGATGAACACTGAAGCTTTCTTT. Amino acids: CASWTTGVRMNTEAFF.

This clone was seen only a few times. The chain uses TRBV18 and TRBJ1-3; 7 bases agree with TRBD1. This CDR3 spans 18 amino acids. CDR1 and CDR2 (germline): KGHSH, LQKENI. Germline trimming cut 6 bases from V and 0 bases from J; bases unmatched to any gene: 14. DNA for the CDR3: TGTGCCAGCTCCCGAAACTCGATCGACAGGGTCTCTGGAAACACCATATATTTT. Its protein product is CASSRNSIDRVSGNTIYF. Based on the CDR3 plus reference TRBV18 and TRBJ1-3, the full variable domain is NAGVMQNPRHLVRRRGQEARLRCSPMKGHSHVYWYRQLPEEGLKFMVYLQKENIIDESGMPKERFSAEFPKEGPSILRIQQVVRGDSAAYFCASSRNSIDRVSGNTIYFGEGSWLTVV.

This clone was detected a few times. The chain combines TRBV7-3 with TRBJ2-7; 10 positions agree with TRBD2. The CDR3 is 15 amino acids. The V gene end was trimmed by 2 bases and the J gene end by 2 bases; junction bases not matched to a gene: 3. Germline values: CDR1 SGHTA, CDR2 FQGTGA. CDR3 in amino acids: CASSLSSGSAYEQYF. CDR3 nucleotides: TGTGCCAGCAGCTTATCTAGCGGGAGTGCCTACGAGCAGTACTTC.

The CDR3 DNA is TGTGCCAGCAGCTTGGACAGGGGGCGGAACACAGATACGCAGTATTTT. This encodes CASSLDRGRNTDTQYF. The rearrangement joins TRBV5-6 to TRBJ2-3; 9 nucleotides agree with TRBD1. There are 16 residues in the CDR3. V dropped 0 bases and J dropped 2; count of bases not matched to a gene: 4. Germline lookup yields CDR1 SGHDT and CDR2 YYEEEE.

A word on this clone: A junction boundary mismatches the germline segment, possibly from a read error. The V call is TRBV4-1, the J call TRBJ1-2; D is ambiguous. CDR3 length: 14 residues. Germline assignment: CDR1 MGHRA and CDR2 YSYEKL. The CDR3 coding sequence is TGCGCCAGCAGCCAAGATCGGGTGTACTACGGCTACACCTTC. Protein: CASSQDRVYYGYTF.

V is TRBV25-1 and J is TRBJ2-1, with 10 bases that match TRBD2. There are 16 residues in the CDR3. J gave up 8 bases and V 4 bases, and 11 bases lay outside the gene matches. Germline lookup yields CDR1 MGHDK and CDR2 SYGVNS. CDR3 nucleotide sequence: TGTGCCAGCAGTGGGACCCTAGCGGGAGTAGTTCATGAGCAGTTCTTC. It encodes CASSGTLAGVVHEQFF.

The V call is TRBV11-2, the J call TRBJ2-7, with 9 bases lining up with TRBD2. CDR1 and CDR2 from the germline V gene are SGHAT and FQNNGV. The CDR3 is 16 residues long. The V segment lost 1 base and the J segment 1 base; nucleotides outside the gene matches: 5. The CDR3 DNA follows: TGTGCCAGCAGCTTAGTCGGCGGGAGGGGTTCCTACGAGCAGTACTTC. Translating it yields CASSLVGGRGSYEQYF.

In its sample, this clone was seen a few times. The genes are TRBV9 and TRBJ1-6; a weak D match, TRBD1 (6 bases). This CDR3 spans 14 amino acids. Germline V gene data show CDR1 as SGDLS and CDR2 as YYNGEE. V was trimmed by 1 base and J by 10 bases, leaving 12 bases between them. CDR3 DNA sequence: TGTGCCAGCAGCGTACACAGGGAGCACTCACCCCTCCACTTT. Residues: CASSVHREHSPLHF.

The CDR3, as DNA: TGTGCCAGCGCTGGCGGGGGACAAGAGACCCAGTACTTC. Translation: CASAGGGQETQYF. The chain carries TRBV19 and TRBJ2-5; 7 positions match TRBD2. Losses at the gene ends were 9 bases for V and 2 bases for J; bases not matched to a gene: 6. Germline CDR1 reads LNHDA; CDR2 reads SQIVND (reference sequence). CDR3 length: 13 residues.

V usage is TRBV7-3 and J usage is TRBJ2-3; TRBD2 aligns across 8 bases. This CDR3 region has 15 residues. Germline V gene data show CDR1 as SGHTA and CDR2 as FQGTGA. Trimming took 4 bases from V and 4 from J; bases not matched to a gene: 7. The CDR3 DNA reads TGTGCCAGCAGCTCACAAGCGGGGGAAGCAGATACGCAGTATTTT. It specifies CASSSQAGEADTQYF.

V and J are TRBV30 and TRBJ2-2, with 9 bases lining up with TRBD1. The V gene end was trimmed by 8 bases and the J gene end by 1 base; junction bases not matched to a gene: 8. The length of the CDR3 is 15 residues. Germline V gene sequence: CDR1 GTSNPN, CDR2 SVGIG (reference sequence). Here the CDR3 reads CALRPGQGNTGELFF. CDR3 bases: TGTGCCCTTAGACCGGGACAGGGGAACACCGGGGAGCTGTTTTTT.

The V call is TRBV20-1, the J call TRBJ1-5; D is perhaps TRBD1 (6 bases). Germline V gene lookup returns CDR1 DFQATT and CDR2 SNEGSKA (reference sequence). The CDR3 has 14 residues. V was clipped by 3 bases and J by 5 bases, with 14 bases between them. This chain's CDR3 is CSASPRGRDQPQHF. The CDR3 DNA sequence: TGCAGTGCTAGTCCCAGGGGTAGGGATCAGCCCCAGCATTTT.

The chain joins TRBV7-2 to TRBJ1-1; 7 nucleotides agree with TRBD1. This CDR3 comprises 16 residues. Trimming removed 5 bases from V and 4 bases from J; junction bases left unmatched: 13. Germline CDR1 SGHTA, CDR2 FQGNSA. The CDR3 protein is CASSQRQGTVGTEAFF. The DNA of the CDR3 is TGTGCCAGCAGCCAAAGACAGGGAACGGTCGGCACTGAAGCTTTCTTT.

This clone was seen only a few times. V and J are TRBV7-2 and TRBJ2-6; 7 nucleotides align to TRBD1. The germline gives CDR1 SGHTA, CDR2 FQGNSA. The CDR3 length is 17 residues. V lost 6 bases, J lost 0 bases, and 8 bases stayed unmatched. The CDR3 DNA follows: TGTGCCAGCAGGTCGGGACAGTCTTACTCTGGGGCCAACGTCCTGACTTTC. Its protein product is CASRSGQSYSGANVLTF.

The J gene is TRBJ1-1, the V gene TRBV19; possibly TRBD1 for D (6 bases). V shed 6 bases and J shed 6 bases, with 11 bases lying between them. The CDR3 sequence is 12 residues long. Per germline, CDR1 LNHDA and CDR2 SQIVND (reference sequence). The CDR3 loop reads CASRWGGPEAFF. CDR3 coding DNA: TGTGCCAGTAGGTGGGGGGGCCCTGAAGCTTTCTTT.

The chain employs TRBV30 and TRBJ2-5; D is possibly TRBD2 (6 bases). Trimming removed 2 bases at V and 4 bases at J, with 8 bases between. The CDR3 totals 12 residues. The germline V gene has CDR1 GTSNPN and CDR2 SVGIG (reference sequence). CDR3 in DNA: TGTGCCTGGAGTACCGGGGGAGAGACCCAGTACTTC. It yields the protein CAWSTGGETQYF.

Only one count was recorded for this clone. The CDR3 region is CAWSVHSSEQYF. In DNA form, the CDR3 reads TGTGCCTGGAGTGTACACAGCTCCGAGCAGTACTTC. The rearrangement links TRBV30 to TRBJ2-7; D is unresolved. Between the trimmed V and J ends, which lost 0 bases and 6 bases, there was a span of 9 bases. From germline, CDR1 is GTSNPN and CDR2 SVGIG (reference sequence). The CDR3 is 12 residues long.

Only a few counts were recorded for this clone. This chain joins TRBV7-3 and TRBJ2-5; 7 nucleotides align to TRBD2. With V trimmed by 3 bases and J by 5 bases, 3 bases remained unmatched. The CDR3 has 13 amino acids. Looked up from germline, CDR1 is SGHTA and CDR2 is FQGTGA. The CDR3 reads CASSFSSGETQYF. DNA for the CDR3: TGTGCCAGCAGCTTTTCTAGCGGTGAGACCCAGTACTTC.